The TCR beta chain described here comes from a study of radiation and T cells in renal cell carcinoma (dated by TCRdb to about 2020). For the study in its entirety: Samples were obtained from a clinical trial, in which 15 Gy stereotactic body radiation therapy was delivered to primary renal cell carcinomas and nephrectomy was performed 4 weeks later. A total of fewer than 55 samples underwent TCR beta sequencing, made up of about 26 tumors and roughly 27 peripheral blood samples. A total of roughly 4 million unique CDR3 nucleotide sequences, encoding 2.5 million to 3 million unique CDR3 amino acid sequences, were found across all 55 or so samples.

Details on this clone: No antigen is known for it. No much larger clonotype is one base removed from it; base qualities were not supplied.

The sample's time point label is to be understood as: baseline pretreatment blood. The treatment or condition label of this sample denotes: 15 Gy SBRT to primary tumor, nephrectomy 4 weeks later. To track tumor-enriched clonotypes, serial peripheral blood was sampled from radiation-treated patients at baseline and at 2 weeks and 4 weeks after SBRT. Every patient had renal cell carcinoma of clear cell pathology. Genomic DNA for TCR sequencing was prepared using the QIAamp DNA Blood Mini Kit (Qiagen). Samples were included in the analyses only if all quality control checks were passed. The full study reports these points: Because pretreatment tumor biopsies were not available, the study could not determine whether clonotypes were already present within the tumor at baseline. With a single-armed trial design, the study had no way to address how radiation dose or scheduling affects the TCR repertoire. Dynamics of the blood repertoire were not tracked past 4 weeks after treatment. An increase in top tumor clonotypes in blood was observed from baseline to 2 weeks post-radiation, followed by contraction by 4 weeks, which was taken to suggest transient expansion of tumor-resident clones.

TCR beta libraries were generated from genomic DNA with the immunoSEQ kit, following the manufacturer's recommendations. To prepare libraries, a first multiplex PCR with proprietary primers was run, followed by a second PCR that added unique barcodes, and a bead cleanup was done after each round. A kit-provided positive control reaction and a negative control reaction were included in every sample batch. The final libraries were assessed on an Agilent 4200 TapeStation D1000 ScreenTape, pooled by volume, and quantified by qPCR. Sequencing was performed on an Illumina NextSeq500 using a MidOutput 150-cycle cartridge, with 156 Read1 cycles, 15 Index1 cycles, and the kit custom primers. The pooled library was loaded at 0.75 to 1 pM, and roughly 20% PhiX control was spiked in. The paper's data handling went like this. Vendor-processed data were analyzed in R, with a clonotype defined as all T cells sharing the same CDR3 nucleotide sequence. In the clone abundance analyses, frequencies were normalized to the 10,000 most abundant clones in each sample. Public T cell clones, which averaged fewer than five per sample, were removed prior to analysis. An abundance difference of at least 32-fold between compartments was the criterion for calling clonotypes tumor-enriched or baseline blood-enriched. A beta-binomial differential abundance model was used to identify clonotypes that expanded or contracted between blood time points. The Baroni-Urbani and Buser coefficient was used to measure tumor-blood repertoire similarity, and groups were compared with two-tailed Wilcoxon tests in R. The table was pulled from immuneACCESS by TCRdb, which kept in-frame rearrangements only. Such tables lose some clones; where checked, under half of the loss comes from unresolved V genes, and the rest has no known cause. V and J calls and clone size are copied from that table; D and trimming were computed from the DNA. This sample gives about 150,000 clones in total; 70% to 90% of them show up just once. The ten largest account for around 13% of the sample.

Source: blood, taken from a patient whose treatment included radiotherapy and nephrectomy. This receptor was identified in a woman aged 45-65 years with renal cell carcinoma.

The DNA is as follows: TGTGCCAGCAGCATAAAACAGGGGGAATCGCTTGTCGGTGGGGCCAACGTCCTGACTTTC. Its protein is CASSIKQGESLVGGANVLTF. This receptor chain uses TRBV9 and TRBJ2-6; 8 nucleotides in the junction match TRBD1. CDR1 and CDR2 (SGDLS, YYNGEE) derive from the germline V gene. CDR3 length: 20 amino acids, cysteine to phenylalanine. CDR3 DNA only is kept here, 60 bases in frame from base 1. From V the trimming removes 4 bases and from J it removes 3 bases, while the gene matches leave 18 bases of the junction unaccounted for.